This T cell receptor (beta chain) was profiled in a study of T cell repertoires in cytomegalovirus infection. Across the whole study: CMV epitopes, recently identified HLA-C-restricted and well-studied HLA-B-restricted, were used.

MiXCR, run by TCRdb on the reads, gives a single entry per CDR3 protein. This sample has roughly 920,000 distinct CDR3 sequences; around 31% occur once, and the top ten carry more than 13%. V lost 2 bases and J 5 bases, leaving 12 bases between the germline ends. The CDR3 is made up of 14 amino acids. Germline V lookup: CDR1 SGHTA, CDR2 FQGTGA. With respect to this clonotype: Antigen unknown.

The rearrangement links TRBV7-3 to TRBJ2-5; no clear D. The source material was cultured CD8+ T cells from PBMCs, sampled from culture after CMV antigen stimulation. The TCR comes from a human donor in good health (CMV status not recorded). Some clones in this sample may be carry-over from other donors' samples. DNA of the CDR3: TGTGCCAGCAGCTTACCCGACGAGTGGGAGACCCAGTACTTC. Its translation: CASSLPDEWETQYF.